A selection of T cell receptor beta chains follows, all from one sample in a study of blood T cell repertoires in COVID-19. Profiled with immunoSEQ multiplex PCR; TCRdb holds only in-frame clones, not every one. The top ten clones hold over 10% of a sample with approximately 99,000 clones, roughly 84% of them seen once. Input material: peripheral blood. These receptors all stem from a woman aged 60 to 75 in a cohort sampled during active or convalescent COVID-19. Both conserved end residues are part of each CDR3. The order of the fields is clone size, V gene, J gene, D gene, CDR3 protein, CDR3 DNA. A D gene is named only where the DNA matches it firmly. Not all rows give a size; the values are once, few, many and, for expanded clones, a class.

>NA|TRBV7-2|TRBJ2-1|NA
CASIRGPSYNEQFF
TGTGCCAGCATCCGCGGTCCCTCCTACAATGAGCAGTTCTTC
>NA|TRBV24-1|TRBJ2-2|TRBD1
CATSDPGQGAQTGELFF
TGTGCCACCAGTGATCCGGGACAGGGGGCTCAGACCGGGGAGCTGTTTTTT
>NA|TRBV6-5|TRBJ1-1|TRBD1
CASSAGQALTEAFF
TGTGCCAGCAGCGCGGGACAGGCACTCACTGAAGCTTTCTTT
>NA|TRBV20-1|TRBJ1-5|NA
CSASTGERQPQHF
TGCAGTGCTAGTACAGGCGAACGTCAGCCCCAGCATTTT
>NA|TRBV19|TRBJ2-7|NA
CASSIAGGPYEQYF
TGTGCCAGTAGTATAGCGGGGGGCCCCTACGAGCAGTACTTC
>NA|TRBV6-5|TRBJ2-1|TRBD2
CAGSPMRGRYNEQFF
TGTGCCGGCAGCCCCATGCGGGGGAGGTACAATGAGCAGTTCTTC
>NA|TRBV30|TRBJ2-5|NA
CAWRRVTGLETQYF
TGTGCCTGGAGAAGGGTAACAGGGCTGGAGACCCAGTACTTC
>NA|TRBV5-1|TRBJ1-2|NA
CASSAEGHYYGYTF
TGCGCCAGCAGCGCCGAGGGACACTACTATGGCTACACCTTC
>NA|TRBV7-2|TRBJ1-4|NA
CASSRDRFELFF
TGTGCCAGCAGCCGCGACAGGTTCGAACTGTTTTTT
>NA|TRBV30|TRBJ2-7|NA
CAWSVVGAHEQYF
TGTGCCTGGAGTGTAGTGGGGGCCCACGAGCAGTACTTC
>NA|TRBV19|TRBJ2-3|NA
CASSAAIAQTDTQYF
TGTGCCAGTAGTGCCGCGATAGCGCAGACAGATACGCAGTATTTT
>NA|TRBV6-6|TRBJ2-4|TRBD1
CASTDRAPPGDIQYF
TGTGCCTCCACGGACAGGGCTCCTCCAGGGGACATTCAGTACTTC
>NA|TRBV2|TRBJ2-5|TRBD2
CASRGLAGDFQETQYF
TGTGCCAGCAGGGGACTAGCGGGGGATTTTCAAGAGACCCAGTACTTC
>few|TRBV4-2|TRBJ2-1|TRBD1
CASSQDRQGAYNEQFF
TGTGCCAGCAGCCAAGATAGACAGGGGGCCTACAATGAGCAGTTCTTC
>NA|TRBV18|TRBJ1-3|NA
CASSPTEVSGNTIYF
TGTGCCAGCTCACCAACGGAGGTCTCTGGAAACACCATATATTTT
>NA|TRBV19|TRBJ1-1|NA
CASTPRVAAEAFF
TGTGCCAGTACCCCGAGGGTGGCGGCTGAAGCTTTCTTT
>NA|TRBV9|TRBJ1-1|TRBD1
CASSDPGTGTFAEAFF
TGTGCCAGCAGCGATCCCGGGACAGGGACTTTCGCTGAAGCTTTCTTT
>NA|TRBV5-1|TRBJ1-2|NA
CASSSASGDYGYTF
TGCGCCAGCAGCTCAGCCTCGGGGGACTATGGCTACACCTTC
>once|TRBV4-2|TRBJ1-2|TRBD1
CASSRTGGEGYTF
TGTGCCAGCAGCCGGACAGGGGGCGAAGGCTACACCTTC
>once|TRBV4-1|TRBJ2-3|NA
CASSQVGLITDTQYF
TGCGCCAGCAGCCAAGTCGGACTTATCACAGATACGCAGTATTTT
>NA|TRBV11-2|TRBJ1-1|NA
CASSLRRGGTEAFF
TGTGCCAGCAGCTTAAGGCGGGGGGGCACTGAAGCTTTCTTT
>once|TRBV7-3|TRBJ1-2|NA
CASSSSANYGYTF
TGTGCCAGCAGCTCCTCAGCTAACTATGGCTACACCTTC
>NA|TRBV5-1|TRBJ1-1|NA
CASTVYSGQGDTEAFF
TGCGCCAGCACTGTTTATTCGGGCCAAGGGGACACTGAAGCTTTCTTT
>NA|TRBV12-5|TRBJ2-2|NA
CASGLDSNTGELFF
TGTGCTAGTGGTTTGGACAGTAACACCGGGGAGCTGTTTTTT
>once|TRBV9|TRBJ2-5|NA
CASSAGLLQETQYF
TGTGCCAGCAGCGCGGGACTCCTCCAAGAGACCCAGTACTTC
>NA|TRBV19|TRBJ1-6|TRBD1
CASSIGGQGYDSPLHF
TGTGCCAGTAGTATAGGAGGACAGGGGTATGATTCACCCCTCCACTTT
>NA|TRBV5-4|TRBJ2-1|TRBD2
CASRSTGTRGVDEQFF
TGTGCCAGCAGATCAACCGGGACTAGGGGTGTCGATGAGCAGTTCTTC
>NA|TRBV14|TRBJ1-1|NA
CASSQVQYSLEAFF
TGTGCCAGCAGCCAAGTTCAGTACAGCCTTGAAGCTTTCTTT
>NA|TRBV19|TRBJ1-2|NA
CASSIDSVIFYGYTF
TGTGCCAGTAGTATCGACAGCGTCATCTTCTATGGCTACACCTTC
>NA|TRBV19|TRBJ2-7|NA
CASSRDRSYEQYF
TGTGCCAGTAGCCGTGACAGGTCCTACGAGCAGTACTTC
>NA|TRBV10-1|TRBJ2-1|NA
CASSGPRGGEQFF
TGCGCCAGCAGTGGACCCAGGGGCGGGGAGCAGTTCTTC
>NA|TRBV4-1|TRBJ2-3|TRBD1
CASSQEGGQVPTDTQYF
TGCGCCAGCAGCCAAGAAGGTGGACAGGTACCCACAGATACGCAGTATTTT
>NA|TRBV5-4|TRBJ2-1|TRBD2
CASSLGLGRGNEQFF
TGTGCCAGCAGCTTAGGACTAGGTCGCGGAAATGAGCAGTTCTTC
>NA|TRBV2|TRBJ2-7|TRBD1
CASSSLRDRGRSEQYF
TGTGCCAGCAGTTCCCTCCGGGACAGGGGGCGCTCCGAGCAGTACTTC
>NA|TRBV3-1/TRBV3-2|TRBJ2-5|TRBD2
CASSPGLGQETQYF
TGTGCCAGCAGCCCCGGACTAGGACAAGAGACCCAGTACTTC
>NA|TRBV20-1|TRBJ2-7|NA
CSASRSGRTYEQYF
TGCAGTGCTAGTCGGTCAGGGCGGACCTACGAGCAGTACTTC
>NA|TRBV7-9|TRBJ2-7|TRBD2
CASSSGTSGSREQYF
TGTGCCAGCAGCTCCGGGACTAGCGGGAGTCGCGAGCAGTACTTC
>NA|TRBV5-1|TRBJ1-2|TRBD1
CASSSPTGSIGYTF
TGCGCCAGCAGTTCTCCGACAGGGTCCATTGGCTACACCTTC
>NA|TRBV19|TRBJ2-1|NA
CASRGASGPYNEQFF
TGTGCCAGTAGGGGGGCTAGCGGCCCCTACAATGAGCAGTTCTTC
>NA|TRBV3-1/TRBV3-2|TRBJ1-1|NA
CASSPDKNTEAFF
TGTGCCAGCAGCCCAGACAAGAACACTGAAGCTTTCTTT
>NA|TRBV19|TRBJ1-5|NA
CASSIRGTAQHF
TGTGCCAGTAGTATCAGGGGAACGGCCCAGCATTTT
>few|TRBV9|TRBJ2-3|TRBD1
CASSEGQILLFDTQYF
TGTGCCAGCAGCGAGGGACAGATTCTACTCTTTGATACGCAGTATTTT
>NA|TRBV7-9|TRBJ1-3|NA
CASSLAPQGTGNTIYF
TGTGCCAGCAGCTTAGCGCCCCAGGGAACTGGAAACACCATATATTTT
>NA|TRBV11-1|TRBJ2-7|NA
CASSFFGPGRNEQYF
TGTGCCAGCAGCTTTTTTGGTCCAGGGAGGAACGAGCAGTACTTC
>NA|TRBV9|TRBJ1-3|TRBD1
CASRQGAGNTIYF
TGTGCCAGCAGACAGGGGGCTGGAAACACCATATATTTT
>NA|TRBV5-4|TRBJ1-6|TRBD1
CASSAGAGQMNSPLHF
TGTGCCAGCAGCGCTGGCGCGGGACAGATGAATTCACCCCTCCACTTT
>NA|TRBV5-4|TRBJ2-3|NA
CASSSRETDTQYF
TGTGCCAGCAGCTCCAGGGAAACAGATACGCAGTATTTT